Listed below are T cell receptor beta chains from one sample, sequenced in a study of cytomegalovirus exposure and HLA in healthy donors. Profiling relied on immunoSEQ multiplex PCR, and the TCRdb table lists in-frame clones only, not all of them. The table includes 100,000 to 150,000 clones, about three quarters detected once. Material: PBMCs. Receptors were obtained from a female donor in good health and CMV-seronegative. Each CDR3 is given with its conserved first and last residue. D genes are given only for firm matches. Some rows have no size entry. The others give once, few or many, or a class for an expanded clone.

NA	TRBJ2-3	NA	TRBV6-6	TGTGCCAGCAGCCGCTACGAGGTAGATACGCAGTATTTT	CASSRYEVDTQYF
NA	TRBJ2-1	NA	TRBV19	TGTGCCAGTAGTGACTGGCGTCACAATGAGCAGTTCTTC	CASSDWRHNEQFF
NA	TRBJ2-7	NA	TRBV18	TGTGCCAGCTCACCCCTCGGTGACGAGCAGTACTTC	CASSPLGDEQYF
NA	TRBJ1-1	NA	TRBV11-2	TGTGCCAGCAGCTTCCTCGCGGGGAACACTGAAGCTTTCTTT	CASSFLAGNTEAFF
once	TRBJ2-3	TRBD2	TRBV27	TGTGCCAGCAGCGCCACCGGGACTAGCGGAAGAGATACGCAGTATTTT	CASSATGTSGRDTQYF
NA	TRBJ2-1	TRBD1	TRBV7-3	TGTGCCAGCAGCTTAGGGACAGGGATTTCCCATGAGCAGTTCTTC	CASSLGTGISHEQFF
NA	TRBJ2-1	NA	TRBV6-1	TGTGCCAGCAGTGTAAACGGCAATGAGCAGTTCTTC	CASSVNGNEQFF
NA	TRBJ1-1	NA	TRBV19	TGTGCCAGTAGTCCTCGGACAAGAATGAACACTGAAGCTTTCTTT	CASSPRTRMNTEAFF
NA	TRBJ2-7	TRBD1	TRBV6-1	TGTGCCAGCAGTGTTCGGACAGGGAATTTTGCCTACGAGCAGTACTTC	CASSVRTGNFAYEQYF
NA	TRBJ2-1	NA	TRBV7-9	TGTTCCAGCAGCTCCCATTATGAGCAGTTCTTC	CSSSSHYEQFF
NA	TRBJ2-5	NA	TRBV23-1	TGCGCCAGCAGGCCAGTCGGGGAGCAAGAGACCCAGTACTTC	CASRPVGEQETQYF
NA	TRBJ1-1	TRBD1	TRBV7-2	TGTGCCAGCAGCTTCGCCGGGACAGGGGCCACTGAAGCTTTCTTT	CASSFAGTGATEAFF
NA	TRBJ1-2	NA	TRBV5-1	TGCGCCAGCAGCTTAGGAGGCGGCTACACCTTC	CASSLGGGYTF
NA	TRBJ1-3	NA	TRBV4-1	TGCGCCAGCAGCCAAGTCAAGACGGGAGGCTCTGGAAACACCATATATTTT	CASSQVKTGGSGNTIYF
NA	TRBJ2-1	NA	TRBV30	TGTGCCTGGAGTCACCTAAGTGGCAGGGATGAGCAGTTCTTC	CAWSHLSGRDEQFF
few	TRBJ2-1	TRBD1	TRBV6-1	TGTGCCAGCAGTGGGGGAGACAGGGAGAGCGGTGAGCAGTTCTTC	CASSGGDRESGEQFF
few	TRBJ2-5	NA	TRBV7-8	TGTGCCAGCAGCTTAAGGAGGGAAGAGACCCAGTACTTC	CASSLRREETQYF
once	TRBJ2-7	NA	TRBV7-9	TGTGCCAGCAGCACGATGAACTACGAGCAGTACTTC	CASSTMNYEQYF
NA	TRBJ1-3	NA	TRBV6-5	TGTGCCAGCAGTTACTCCCTTTTCTCTGGAAACACCATATATTTT	CASSYSLFSGNTIYF
NA	TRBJ2-7	TRBD1	TRBV18	TGTGCCAGCTCAGCCCCAGGGGGCGTAGCCTACGAGCAGTACTTC	CASSAPGGVAYEQYF
NA	TRBJ2-2	NA	TRBV7-9	TGTGCCAGCAGCTTAGTAGGGGACGGGGAGCTGTTTTTT	CASSLVGDGELFF
once	TRBJ1-5	NA	TRBV7-9	TGTGCCAGCAGCTCGGTGGATCAGCCCCAGCATTTT	CASSSVDQPQHF